This record covers a single T cell receptor beta chain. The sample comes from a study of blood T cell repertoires in COVID-19. Germline loops: CDR1 SGHVS, CDR2 FQNEAQ. The germline V and J ends were trimmed by 1 base and 5 bases, with 9 bases remaining between them. This CDR3 has 14 amino acids. Repertoires were generated with immunoSEQ multiplex PCR, while TCRdb's copy carries only in-frame clones and drops some. The sample carries about 59,000 clones, over 75% recorded once. This clonotype was sampled from a man older than 75 in a cohort sampled during active COVID-19. The sample taken for sequencing was peripheral blood. The rearrangement uses TRBV7-8 and TRBJ2-1, with D unresolved. For the CDR3, the DNA is TGTGCCAGCAGCTTAGACCGCGAGAACAATGAGCAGTTCTTC. Protein product: CASSLDRENNEQFF. The whole variable domain, filled in from reference TRBV7-8 and TRBJ2-1, reads GAGVSQSPRYKVAKRGQDVALRCDPISGHVSLFWYQQALGQGPEFLTYFQNEAQLDKSGLPSDRFFAERPEGSVSTLKIQRTQQEDSAVYLCASSLDRENNEQFFGPGTRLTVL.